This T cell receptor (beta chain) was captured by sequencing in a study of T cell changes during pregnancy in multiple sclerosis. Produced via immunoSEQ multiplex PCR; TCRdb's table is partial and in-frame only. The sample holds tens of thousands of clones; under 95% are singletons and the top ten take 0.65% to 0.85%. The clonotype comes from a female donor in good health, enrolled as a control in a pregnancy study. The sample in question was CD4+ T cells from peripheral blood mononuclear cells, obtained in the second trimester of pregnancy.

In DNA, the CDR3 is TGTGCCAGCAGCAGGGACAGGGGGGCAGATACGCAGTATTTT. Amino acid sequence: CASSRDRGADTQYF. The V gene is TRBV7-9, the J gene TRBJ2-3; 11 bases agree with TRBD1. The CDR3 spans 14 residues. J lost 4 bases, V lost 5 bases, and 2 bases had no gene match. Germline CDR1 reads SEHNR; CDR2 reads FQNEAQ (reference sequence).